The entry that follows covers one T cell receptor (beta chain) sequence. The data were obtained in a study of blood T cell repertoires in COVID-19. The overall study: Sites in the United States, Italy and Spain provided acute and convalescent COVID-19 samples.

Original handling: Estimation of nucleated cell counts was performed using reference gene primer amplification. Method: immunoSEQ multiplex PCR; TCRdb's copy keeps in-frame clones and lacks some. V, J and clone size are taken as reported in that table, and D and trimming were inferred from the DNA itself. The sample lists 200,000 to 250,000 clones, 87% seen once, with about 6% in the top ten. CDR1 and CDR2 (germline): SNHLY, FYNNEI. V was pared by 8 bases and J by 2 bases, with 13 bases between. This CDR3 is built from 13 residues. Participant ages covered about 18 to 89 years across about two dozen US areas.

Specimen: PBMCs or T cells enriched from blood (not recorded which). The TCR sequence derives from a woman aged 30 to 39 with acute COVID-19. V is TRBV2 and J is TRBJ2-7, with a possible D match to TRBD2 (5 bases). The CDR3 sequence is CASHESGPYEQYF. Written as DNA, the CDR3 is TGTGCCAGCCATGAGAGCGGCCCCTACGAGCAGTACTTC. Based on the CDR3 plus reference TRBV2 and TRBJ2-7, the full variable domain is EPEVTQTPSHQVTQMGQEVILRCVPISNHLYFYWYRQILGQKVEFLVSFYNNEISEKSEIFDDQFSVERPDGSNFTLKIRSTKLEDSAMYFCASHESGPYEQYFGPGTRLTVT.